Each of the 11 T cell receptor beta chains below was sequenced from the same sample in a study of blood T cell repertoires in COVID-19. TCRdb's table, derived via immunoSEQ multiplex PCR, lists solely in-frame clones and lacks some. The sample lists 50,000 to 65,000 clones, roughly 84% occurring once. The sequencing input was peripheral blood. These receptors were taken from a man aged 55-75 years with COVID-19, enrolled during active disease.

The chain has TRBV28 and TRBJ1-5; D is perhaps TRBD1 (5 bases). Trimming shortened V by 6 bases and J by 5 bases, and 11 bases separated the two germline ends. The length of the CDR3 is 13 residues. Germline assignment: CDR1 MDHEN and CDR2 SYDVKM. The CDR3 loop reads CASSRDSYQPQHF. The CDR3, as DNA: TGTGCCAGCAGCCGTGACAGTTATCAGCCCCAGCATTTT.

V is TRBV3-1 (or the pseudogene TRBV3-2) and J is TRBJ2-2; D perhaps matches TRBD1 (5 bases). Germline assignment: CDR1 LGHDT and CDR2 YNNKEL (reference sequence). CDR3 length: 14 residues. With 1 base removed from V and 6 bases from J, the gap between germline ends came to 9 bases. In nucleotides, the CDR3 is TGTGCCAGCAGCCAAGTGACACAGGCCGGGGAGCTGTTTTTT. Amino acid sequence: CASSQVTQAGELFF.

This chain links TRBV29-1 with TRBJ2-1, with TRBD2 as a possible D gene (7 bases). From germline, CDR1 is SQVTM and CDR2 ANQGSEA. The V end lost 7 bases, the J end lost 9 bases, and 25 bases lay between the germline ends. This CDR3 spans 15 amino acids. CDR3 loop: CSGVGGRGIPREQFF. In DNA form, the CDR3 reads TGCAGCGGTGTGGGTGGGAGGGGGATCCCTCGTGAGCAGTTCTTC.

The chain is built from TRBV28 and TRBJ2-1, with D unclear. The ends were cut back, 3 bases at V and 10 bases at J, with 19 bases in the middle. Per germline, CDR1 MDHEN and CDR2 SYDVKM. CDR3 length: 15 amino acids. The CDR3 spells CASSLRPPQSDEQFF. The DNA for the CDR3 is TGTGCCAGCAGTTTGAGGCCCCCCCAAAGCGACGAGCAGTTCTTC.

This clone turned up a few times. The chain carries TRBV2 and TRBJ2-7; 7 positions match TRBD1. With 6 bases clipped from V and 3 bases from J, the junction kept 5 bases outside the gene matches. Per germline, CDR1 SNHLY and CDR2 FYNNEI. This CDR3 is 13 amino acids long. The CDR3 is CASRDDRVYEQYF. Here the CDR3 DNA reads TGTGCCAGCAGAGACGACAGGGTCTACGAGCAGTACTTC.

The V gene is TRBV6-6, the J gene TRBJ2-4; 7 positions match TRBD1. The CDR3 covers 14 residues. Germline-derived CDR1 and CDR2 are MNHNY and SVGAGI (reference sequence). Trimming at V came to 6 bases and at J to 8 bases, leaving 10 bases not matched to a gene. The DNA for the CDR3 is TGTGCCAGCAGCCGAAGACAGGGTATGGACATTCAGTACTTC. Encoded protein: CASSRRQGMDIQYF.

The chain couples TRBV30 to TRBJ2-2; D might be TRBD1 (7 bases). The V gene's germline CDR1 is GTSNPN and CDR2 SVGIG (reference sequence). The CDR3 has 13 residues. V dropped 7 bases and J dropped 6 bases, with 15 bases sitting between them. Written as DNA, the CDR3 is TGTGCCTCCAGGGGGGCAGATGCCGGGGAGCTGTTTTTT. Its translation: CASRGADAGELFF.

J is TRBJ2-5 and V is TRBV11-1; D gene uncertain. Germline CDR1 and CDR2: SGHAT and FQDESV (reference sequence). Trimming left V 5 bases short and J 5 bases short, with 9 bases between. This CDR3 comprises 12 residues. This CDR3 reads CASSHGWETQYF. In DNA, the CDR3 is TGTGCCAGCAGCCACGGGTGGGAGACCCAGTACTTC.

This chain connects TRBV7-6 to TRBJ2-2; 10 bases align to TRBD2. J gave up 7 bases and V 5 bases, and 7 bases lay outside the gene matches. Germline V gives CDR1 SGHVS, CDR2 FNYEAQ. The CDR3 runs to 15 residues. The CDR3 loop is CASSPGTSAGGELFF. As DNA, the CDR3 is TGTGCCAGCAGCCCCGGGACTAGCGCCGGCGGGGAGCTGTTTTTT. The complete variable domain, with remaining parts taken from reference TRBV7-6 and TRBJ2-2, reads GAGVSQSPRYKVTKRGQDVALRCDPISGHVSLYWYRQALGQGPEFLTYFNYEAQQDKSGLPNDRFSAERPEGSISTLTIQRTEQRDSAMYRCASSPGTSAGGELFFGEGSRLTVL.

The chain employs TRBV10-3 and TRBJ1-5; possibly TRBD1 for D (5 bases). Germline V gene sequence: CDR1 ENHRY, CDR2 SYGVKD. V lost 6 bases to trimming and J lost 6 bases, with 12 bases between them. The length of the CDR3 is 13 residues. CDR3 loop: CAISEQGGQPQHF. The CDR3 nucleotides are TGTGCCATCAGCGAGCAGGGCGGTCAGCCCCAGCATTTT.

This chain joins TRBV2 and TRBJ2-3; D possibly corresponds to TRBD2 (5 bases). The CDR3 is made up of 15 amino acids. V gave up 5 bases and J gave up 4 bases, with 16 bases separating them. Germline CDR1 reads SNHLY; CDR2 reads FYNNEI. The chain's CDR3 is CASSLEARTADTQYF. The DNA of the CDR3 is TGTGCCAGCAGTCTCGAAGCCCGGACTGCAGATACGCAGTATTTT.